This TCR beta chain was identified in a study of graft-versus-host responses after intestinal transplantation. Study-wide findings and caveats: With peak circulating GvH clone levels came an association with early post-transplant HvG declines. Recipient marrow harbored GvH clones, some of which surfaced first in ileum or blood.

Sequencing was performed with immunoSEQ multiplex PCR; in TCRdb, only in-frame clones are kept and a portion is missing. The top ten hold about 0.66% of the sample, which has around 29,000 clones, around 92% seen once. Germline V lookup: CDR1 MNHEY, CDR2 SMNVEV (reference sequence). This CDR3 spans 14 amino acids. The V and J ends lost 3 bases and 7 bases, in that order; junction bases with no gene match: 8. On this clone: Its cognate antigen is unknown.

The sample consisted of PBMCs, taken 66 days after intestinal transplant. This receptor was identified in a human patient who received an intestinal transplant, so some T cells may come from the graft donor. This chain connects TRBV27 to TRBJ2-7; 8 bases fit TRBD1. The CDR3 spells CASSFLSGGGEQYF. Here the CDR3 DNA reads TGTGCCAGCAGTTTTCTTTCAGGGGGCGGTGAGCAGTACTTC.